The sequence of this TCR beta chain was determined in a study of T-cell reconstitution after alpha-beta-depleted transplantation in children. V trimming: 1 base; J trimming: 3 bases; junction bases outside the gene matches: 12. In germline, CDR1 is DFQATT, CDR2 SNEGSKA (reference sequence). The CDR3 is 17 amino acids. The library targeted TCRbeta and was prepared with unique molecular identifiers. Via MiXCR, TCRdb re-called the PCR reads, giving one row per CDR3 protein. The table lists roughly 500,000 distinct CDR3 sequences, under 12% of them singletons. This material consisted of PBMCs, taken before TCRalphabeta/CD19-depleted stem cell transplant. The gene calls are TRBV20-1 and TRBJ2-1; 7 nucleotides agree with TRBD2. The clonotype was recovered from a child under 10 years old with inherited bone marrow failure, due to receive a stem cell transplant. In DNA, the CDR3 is TGCAGTGCTAGAGGGGTCGGTCGCGGGACTAACTACAATGAGCAGTTCTTC. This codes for CSARGVGRGTNYNEQFF.